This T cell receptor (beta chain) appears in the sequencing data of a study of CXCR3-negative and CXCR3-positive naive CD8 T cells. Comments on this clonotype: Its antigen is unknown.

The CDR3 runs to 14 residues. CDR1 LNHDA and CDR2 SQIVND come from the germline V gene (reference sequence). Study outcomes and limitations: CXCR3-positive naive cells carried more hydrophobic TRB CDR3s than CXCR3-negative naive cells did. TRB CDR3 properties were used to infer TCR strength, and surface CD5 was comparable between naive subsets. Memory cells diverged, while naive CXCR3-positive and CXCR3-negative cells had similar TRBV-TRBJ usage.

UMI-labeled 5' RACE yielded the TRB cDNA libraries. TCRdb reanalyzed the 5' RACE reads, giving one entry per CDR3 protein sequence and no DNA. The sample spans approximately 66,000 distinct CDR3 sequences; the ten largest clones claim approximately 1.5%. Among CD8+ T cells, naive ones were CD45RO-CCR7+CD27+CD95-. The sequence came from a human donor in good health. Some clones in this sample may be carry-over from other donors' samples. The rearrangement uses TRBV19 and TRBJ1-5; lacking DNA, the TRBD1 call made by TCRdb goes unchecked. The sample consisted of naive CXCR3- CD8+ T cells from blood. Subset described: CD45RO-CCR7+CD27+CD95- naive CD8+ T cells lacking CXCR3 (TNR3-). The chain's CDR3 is CASSTGTAHQPQHF.